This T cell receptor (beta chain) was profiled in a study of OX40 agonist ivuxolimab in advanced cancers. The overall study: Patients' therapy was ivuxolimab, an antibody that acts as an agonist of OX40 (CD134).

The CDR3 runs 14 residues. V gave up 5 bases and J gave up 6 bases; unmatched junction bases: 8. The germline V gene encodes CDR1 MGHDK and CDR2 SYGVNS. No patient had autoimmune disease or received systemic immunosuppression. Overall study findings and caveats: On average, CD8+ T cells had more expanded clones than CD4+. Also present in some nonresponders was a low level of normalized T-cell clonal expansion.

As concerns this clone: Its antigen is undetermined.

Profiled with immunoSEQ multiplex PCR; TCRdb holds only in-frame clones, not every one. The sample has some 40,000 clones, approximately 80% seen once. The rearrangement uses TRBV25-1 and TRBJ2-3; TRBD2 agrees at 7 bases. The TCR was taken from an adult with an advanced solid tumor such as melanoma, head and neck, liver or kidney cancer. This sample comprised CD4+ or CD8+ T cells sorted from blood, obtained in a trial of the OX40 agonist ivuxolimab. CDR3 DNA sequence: TGTGCCAGCAGTCCGAGCGGGGCCGGGGATACGCAGTATTTT. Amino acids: CASSPSGAGDTQYF. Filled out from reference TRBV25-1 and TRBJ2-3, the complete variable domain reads EADIYQTPRYLVIGTGKKITLECSQTMGHDKMYWYQQDPGMELHLIHYSYGVNSTEKGDLSSESTVSRIRTEHFPLTLESARPSHTSQYLCASSPSGAGDTQYFGPGTRLTVL.